These 3 T cell receptor beta chains originate from one sample sequenced in a study of CD8+ T cells in alopecia areata. Treatment reported: oral pan-JAK inhibitor, 5-10 mg twice daily. cDNA reverse transcribed from extracted RNA served as the sequencing template. The repertoire was sequenced with immunoSEQ multiplex PCR; TCRdb's copy has only in-frame clones and lacks some. The data show roughly 46,000 clones, approximately 65% seen once. This specimen consisted of CD8+ T cells sorted from blood, obtained at week 4, from a patient treated with tofacitinib. The receptors were sampled from a human donor with alopecia areata.

J is TRBJ2-1 and V is TRBV5-1; 9 nucleotides line up with TRBD1. J gave up 2 bases and V 4 bases, and 4 bases lay outside the gene matches. Germline V gives CDR1 SGHRS, CDR2 YFSETQ. The CDR3 spans 15 residues. In DNA, the CDR3 is TGCGCCAGCAGCCTAGACAGGGGGACCTACAATGAGCAGTTCTTC. This encodes CASSLDRGTYNEQFF.

This clone appeared a few times. The rearrangement links TRBV5-6 to TRBJ2-1, with 9 bases identical to TRBD1. The CDR3 sequence is 15 residues long. Germline V gene lookup returns CDR1 SGHDT and CDR2 YYEEEE. Trimming at V came to 3 bases and at J to 3 bases, leaving 4 bases not matched to a gene. The CDR3 DNA reads TGTGCCAGCAGCTCCGGGACAGGGAACTACAATGAGCAGTTCTTC. As protein: CASSSGTGNYNEQFF.

The CDR3 DNA sequence: TGCGCCAGCAGCCAAGATTCCAGGGTAGGTCTCGAGCAGTACTTC. It is translated as CASSQDSRVGLEQYF. The chain uses TRBV4-3 and TRBJ2-5, with D tentatively TRBD1 (5 bases). The DNA end is a closer match to TRBJ2-7, so the J assignment may be wrong. This CDR3 is built from 15 residues. Germline-derived CDR1 and CDR2 are LGHNA and YSLEER.